The 23 T cell receptor beta chains below all came from one sample that was sequenced in a study of liver allograft versus peripheral blood T cells. Overall study: Blood and transplanted-liver T cell receptor repertoires from recipients were compared.

Using its own MiXCR run on the reads, TCRdb lists one record per CDR3 protein. Of a few thousand distinct CDR3 sequences listed, 18% are singletons. The receptor set was obtained from a human patient who had a liver transplant. Some T cells here may be from the graft donor.

By frequency in the sample, this clonotype is medium-sized. The rearrangement links TRBV19 to TRBJ2-2; D gene ambiguous. With 1 base removed from V and 5 bases from J, the gap between germline ends came to 5 bases. Germline V gene lookup returns CDR1 LNHDA and CDR2 SQIVND (reference sequence). This CDR3 is 13 amino acids long. This CDR3 reads CASSIGSTGELFF. As DNA, the CDR3 is TGTGCCAGTAGTATAGGGAGTACCGGGGAGCTGTTTTTT.

This clonotype is medium-sized within its sample. The chain is built from TRBV29-1 and TRBJ1-2; D is undetermined. This CDR3 comprises 13 residues. Looked up from germline, CDR1 is SQVTM and CDR2 is ANQGSEA. V shed 3 bases and J shed 2 bases, with 10 bases lying between them. The CDR3 spells CSVETGRNYGYTF. For the CDR3, the DNA is TGCAGCGTTGAGACTGGCCGGAACTATGGCTACACCTTC.

The sample holds many counts of this clonotype. The chain combines TRBV27 with TRBJ2-2; D unclear. The CDR3 runs to 16 residues. Germline V lookup: CDR1 MNHEY, CDR2 SMNVEV (reference sequence). V gave up 0 bases and J gave up 3 bases, with 11 bases separating them. CDR3 protein: CASSLSVRGYTGELFF. In DNA, the CDR3 is TGTGCCAGCAGTTTATCCGTCAGAGGCTACACCGGGGAGCTGTTTTTT.

The CDR3 protein is CASSPTGRGYTF. The CDR3 coding sequence is TGTGCCAGCAGCCCGACAGGGCGTGGCTACACCTTC. The chain links TRBV12-3 or TRBV12-4 to TRBJ1-2; 7 nucleotides line up with TRBD1. Trimming cost V 6 bases and J 7 bases; bases outside gene matches: 5. This CDR3 has 12 residues.

The chain is built from TRBV25-1 and TRBJ2-7, with TRBD1 matching 9 bases. Germline loops: CDR1 MGHDK, CDR2 SYGVNS. CDR3 length: 14 amino acids. Trimming cost V 6 bases and J 7 bases; bases outside gene matches: 10. CDR3 bases: TGTGCCAGCAGCTTCCGGGACAGGGTCGTGGAGCAGTACTTC. It is translated as CASSFRDRVVEQYF.

By frequency in the sample, this clonotype is medium-sized (0.01 to 0.1%). The rearrangement joins TRBV7-2 to TRBJ2-7; D may correspond to TRBD1 or TRBD2 (6 bases each). In germline, CDR1 is SGHTA, CDR2 FQGNSA. Trimming shortened V by 3 bases and J by 4 bases, and 16 bases separated the two germline ends. This CDR3 has 15 amino acids. CDR3 sequence (DNA): TGTGCCAGCAGCTTGGGGACTCACAGGGTATACGAGCAGTACTTC. Residues: CASSLGTHRVYEQYF.

This clonotype has a count of ten or more. The rearrangement joins TRBV7-9 to TRBJ2-2; 8 bases map to TRBD1. The germline CDR1 and CDR2 sequences are SEHNR and FQNEAQ (reference sequence). Trimming at V came to 5 bases and at J to 1 base, leaving 3 bases not matched to a gene. This CDR3 is built from 15 residues. The CDR3 DNA sequence: TGTGCCAGCAGCGAGGACAGGGAGAACACCGGGGAGCTGTTTTTT. Protein product: CASSEDRENTGELFF.

V usage is TRBV12-3 or TRBV12-4 and J usage is TRBJ2-2; D remains unclear. Trimming stripped 7 bases from V and 5 bases from J, with 14 bases between. The CDR3 sequence is 14 residues long. In DNA, the CDR3 is TGTGCCAGCAATCCCCCGCGTCGGACCGGGGAGCTGTTTTTT. It is translated as CASNPPRRTGELFF.

This clonotype was counted at least ten times. V and J are TRBV14 and TRBJ1-1; D perhaps matches TRBD1 (6 bases). The ends were cut back, 5 bases at V and 1 base at J, with 14 bases in the middle. The CDR3 loop spans 15 amino acids. Germline loops: CDR1 SGHDN, CDR2 FVKESK. The CDR3 DNA is TGTGCCAGCAGCATTACGGGACACCCGAACACTGAAGCTTTCTTT. Encoded protein: CASSITGHPNTEAFF.

The genes are TRBV3-2 and TRBJ1-1; TRBD1 was called by the table and not checked on the DNA. TRBV3-2 is deemed a pseudogene. The CDR3 contains 14 residues. The CDR3 sequence: CASSQEQVNTEAFF. In nucleotides, the CDR3 is TGTGCCAGCAGCCAGGAACAGGTGAACACTGAAGCTTTCTTT.

By share of the sample, this clonotype is large (0.1 to 1%). V and J are TRBV5-6 and TRBJ2-7; 12 bases map to TRBD2. Germline CDR1 SGHDT, CDR2 YYEEEE. V lost 0 bases, J lost 6 bases, and 4 bases stayed unmatched. CDR3 size: 15 residues. The CDR3 protein is CASSLGLAGVSEQYF. The CDR3 nucleotides read TGTGCCAGCAGCTTGGGACTAGCGGGAGTGAGCGAGCAGTACTTC. Full variable domain (missing parts from reference TRBV5-6 and TRBJ2-7): DAGVTQSPTHLIKTRGQQVTLRCSPKSGHDTVSWYQQALGQGPQFIFQYYEEEERQRGNFPDRFSGHQFPNYSSELNVNALLLGDSALYLCASSLGLAGVSEQYFGPGTRLTVT.

This clonotype was observed many times. This rearrangement joins TRBV28 to TRBJ2-1; 8 positions match TRBD1. The CDR3 spans 15 residues. V was pared by 2 bases and J by 5 bases, with 5 bases of the junction left unmatched. Germline lookup yields CDR1 MDHEN and CDR2 SYDVKM. The CDR3 region is CASSLGRQGNNEQFF. CDR3 bases: TGTGCCAGCAGTTTAGGAAGACAGGGGAACAATGAGCAGTTCTTC.

This clonotype is labeled as medium-sized (0.01 to 0.1%). The V and J genes are TRBV10-3 and TRBJ2-1; 10 bases align to TRBD1. CDR1 is ENHRY, CDR2 SYGVKD, per germline. The CDR3 spans 15 residues. Losses at the gene ends were 8 bases for V and 5 bases for J; bases not matched to a gene: 9. The CDR3 DNA follows: TGTGCCATCGACCGGGACAGGGGTATCAACAATGAGCAGTTCTTC. This gives the protein CAIDRDRGINNEQFF.

For this clonotype: A read error may be the cause here, since a much bigger clone is one base away. The CDR3 does not close with the conserved phenylalanine or tryptophan, likely indicating a read error. The chain has TRBV6-5 and TRBJ2-5; TRBD2 matches at 10 bases. The V gene's germline CDR1 is MNHEY and CDR2 SVGAGI. Germline trimming cut 6 bases from V and 1 base from J; bases unmatched to any gene: 5. This CDR3 is 15 amino acids long. CDR3 region: CASSRTSGRQETQYL. Written as DNA, the CDR3 is TGTGCCAGCAGCCGGACTAGCGGCCGCCAAGAGACCCAGTACTTA.

This clonotype is medium-sized (0.01 to 0.1%) within its sample. CDR3 amino acids: CAISETPGQVNEKLFF. In nucleotides, the CDR3 is TGTGCCATCAGTGAGACACCGGGACAGGTGAATGAAAAACTGTTTTTT. V usage is TRBV10-3 and J usage is TRBJ1-4; 8 nucleotides line up with TRBD1. The CDR3 contains 16 residues. J gave up 5 bases and V 2 bases, and 7 bases lay outside the gene matches. Germline loops: CDR1 ENHRY, CDR2 SYGVKD.

This clonotype was picked up a small number of times. V is TRBV19 and J is TRBJ2-7, with TRBD1 matching 10 bases. The CDR3 length is 13 residues. CDR1 is LNHDA and CDR2 is SQIVND in the germline V gene (reference sequence). The V and J ends lost 7 bases and 5 bases, in that order; junction bases with no gene match: 5. In DNA, the CDR3 is TGTGCCAGTAATCAGGGGACAGGGGACGAGCAGTACTTC. It translates to CASNQGTGDEQYF.

In its sample, this clonotype ranks as medium-sized. V gene TRBV6-1 combines with J gene TRBJ1-1; D remains unclear. This CDR3 contains 11 residues. V dropped 0 bases and J dropped 11 bases, with 7 bases sitting between them. CDR1 is MNHNS and CDR2 is SASEGT in the germline V gene. In DNA form, the CDR3 reads TGTGCCAGCAGTGAAGCTTGGCGGGCTTTCTTT. Its protein is CASSEAWRAFF.

The table lists this clonotype with a few counts. The CDR3 bases are TGTGCCAGCAGCCTTCAGGGAGGCTACGAGCAGTACTTC. Its protein product is CASSLQGGYEQYF. V is TRBV7-9 and J is TRBJ2-7, with D perhaps matching TRBD2 (6 bases). Trimming pared 5 bases from V and 3 bases from J, leaving 11 bases between. Germline lookup yields CDR1 SEHNR and CDR2 FQNEAQ (reference sequence). This CDR3 contains 13 residues.

This clonotype turned up a few times. The CDR3 region has the DNA TGTGCCAGCAGCTCTCCCCTGGGGGGAGTCGTTAAAACAGATACGCAGTATTTT. As protein: CASSSPLGGVVKTDTQYF. The chain employs TRBV12-3 or TRBV12-4 and TRBJ2-3; D may be TRBD2 (6 bases). The CDR3 contains 18 residues. V gave up 6 bases and J gave up 3 bases, with 25 bases separating them.

The table lists this clonotype with a few counts. This chain links TRBV19 with TRBJ1-1; 7 bases line up with TRBD1. Trimming cost V 5 bases and J 2 bases; bases outside gene matches: 8. CDR1 and CDR2 from the germline V gene are LNHDA and SQIVND (reference sequence). This CDR3 is 15 amino acids long. The DNA for the CDR3 is TGTGCCAGTAGTTCCCCCCGGACAGGAAACACTGAAGCTTTCTTT. Translated: CASSSPRTGNTEAFF.

By share, this clonotype ranks as medium-sized. The chain employs TRBV15 and TRBJ2-1; D might be TRBD1 (5 bases). This CDR3 is 14 amino acids long. The V gene's germline CDR1 is LNHNV and CDR2 YYDKDF (reference sequence). V was cut by 1 base and J by 5 bases, with 9 bases left in between. The CDR3: CATSRATANNEQFF. The DNA of the CDR3 is TGTGCCACCAGCAGAGCGACAGCAAACAATGAGCAGTTCTTC.

This clonotype has more than one count but fewer than ten. This sequence joins TRBV7-9 and TRBJ2-7; TRBD1 is a possible D gene (7 bases). The CDR3 runs to 12 residues. Trimming left V 8 bases short and J 1 base short, with 9 bases between. The germline V gene encodes CDR1 SEHNR and CDR2 FQNEAQ (reference sequence). The CDR3: CASAGGSYEQYF. CDR3 DNA sequence: TGTGCCAGCGCAGGGGGGTCCTACGAGCAGTACTTC.

This clonotype was found many times. The genes are TRBV5-4 and TRBJ1-2, with TRBD1 matching 11 bases. This CDR3 region has 15 residues. V lost 5 bases to trimming and J lost 5 bases; unmatched junction nucleotides: 8. Germline V gene data show CDR1 as SGHNT and CDR2 as YYREEE (reference sequence). In DNA form, the CDR3 reads TGTGCCAGCAGGCCAGGACAGGGGGCAATATATGGCTACACCTTC. Translated: CASRPGQGAIYGYTF.